This record covers a single T cell receptor beta chain. Only in-frame clones appear in the TCRdb table, and some are missing; sequencing was by immunoSEQ multiplex PCR. The data show roughly 230,000 clones, roughly 84% seen once. With V trimmed by 9 bases and J by 7 bases, 6 bases remained unmatched. CDR3 length equals 13 residues. CDR1 and CDR2 from the germline V gene are MNHNY and SVGAGI (reference sequence). The data originate from a study of blood T cell repertoires in COVID-19. Turning to the study itself: Samples taken during acute and convalescent COVID-19 were collected in the United States, Italy and Spain.

The V call is TRBV6-6, the J call TRBJ1-6; 7 positions agree with TRBD1. Sequenced sample: peripheral blood. This TCR came from a man aged 45-65 years with active or convalescent COVID-19. The CDR3 is CASTPTGNSPLHF. Here the CDR3 DNA reads TGTGCCAGTACCCCGACAGGGAATTCACCCCTCCACTTT.